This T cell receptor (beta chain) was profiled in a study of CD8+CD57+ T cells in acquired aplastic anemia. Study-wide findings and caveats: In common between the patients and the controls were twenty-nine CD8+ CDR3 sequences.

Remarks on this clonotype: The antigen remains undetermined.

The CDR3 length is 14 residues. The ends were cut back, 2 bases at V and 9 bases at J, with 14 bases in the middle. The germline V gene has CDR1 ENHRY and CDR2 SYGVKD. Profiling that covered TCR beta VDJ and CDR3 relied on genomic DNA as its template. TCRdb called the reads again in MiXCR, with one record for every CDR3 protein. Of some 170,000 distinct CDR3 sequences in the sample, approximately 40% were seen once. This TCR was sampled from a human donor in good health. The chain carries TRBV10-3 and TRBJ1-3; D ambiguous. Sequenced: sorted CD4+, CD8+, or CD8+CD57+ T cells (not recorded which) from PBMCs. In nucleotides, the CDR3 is TGTGCCATCAGTGAGAGCAGCGAGTGGGGCACCATATATTTT. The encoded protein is CAISESSEWGTIYF.